Below, 23 T cell receptor beta chains from the same sample are listed, as sequenced in a study of blood T cells in healthy people across ages. A sample-barcoded 5' primer and a J-beta primer mix were used in a second PCR of roughly 7 to 11 cycles. A single record per CDR3 protein comes from TCRdb applying MiXCR to the 5' RACE reads. The profile shows hundreds of thousands of distinct CDR3 sequences, around 24% of them singletons. This sample was shared with a second study, whose subject was T cells of mothers and their children.

The specimen sequenced was blood. These receptors were obtained from a boy between 10 and 17 years old in good health.

In its sample, this clonotype was seen a few times. V is TRBV6-5 and J is TRBJ1-2; TRBD1 might be the D (6 bases). Per the germline V gene, CDR1 is MNHEY and CDR2 is SVGAGI. This CDR3 is built from 16 residues. The ends were cut back, 2 bases at V and 0 bases at J, with 13 bases in the middle. The CDR3 here is CASSYLGGLANYGYTF. CDR3 coding DNA: TGTGCCAGCAGTTACCTCGGGGGGCTCGCTAACTATGGCTACACCTTC.

This clonotype occurred a few times. The rearrangement joins TRBV29-1 to TRBJ1-1; D unclear. Trimming shortened V by 8 bases and J by 7 bases, and 20 bases separated the two germline ends. CDR1 is SQVTM and CDR2 is ANQGSEA in the germline V gene. The CDR3 consists of 13 residues. The CDR3 DNA is TGCAGCTTTAAGATGGTCGAATGGCTTGAAGCTTTCTTT. Amino acid sequence: CSFKMVEWLEAFF.

CDR3 loop: CSVLRGTGSVYGYTF. The CDR3 DNA follows: TGCAGCGTTTTAAGGGGGACAGGGTCTGTCTATGGCTACACCTTC. V usage is TRBV29-1 and J usage is TRBJ1-2; 9 bases are shared with TRBD1. The CDR3 has 15 residues. Germline V lookup: CDR1 SQVTM, CDR2 ANQGSEA. The V and J ends lost 5 bases and 4 bases, in that order; junction bases with no gene match: 11.

This clonotype has a handful of counts. The chain recombines TRBV11-2 with TRBJ2-1, with D perhaps TRBD2 (5 bases). V was shortened by 6 bases and J by 4 bases, with 10 bases between the two germline ends. The CDR3 length is 13 residues. Germline V lookup: CDR1 SGHAT, CDR2 FQNNGV. CDR3 in amino acids: CASRSAGYNEQFF. CDR3 nucleotide sequence: TGTGCCAGCAGGTCGGCGGGTTACAATGAGCAGTTCTTC.

The table lists this clonotype with a few counts. V is TRBV29-1 and J is TRBJ1-2; D unresolved. CDR3 size: 10 residues. CDR1 is SQVTM, CDR2 ANQGSEA, per germline. Trimming pared 6 bases from V and 0 bases from J, leaving 2 bases between. In DNA, the CDR3 is TGCAGCGTAGCTAACTATGGCTACACCTTC. As protein: CSVANYGYTF.

The chain recombines TRBV28 with TRBJ1-2, with D uncertain. CDR1 is MDHEN, CDR2 SYDVKM, per germline. Trimming shortened V by 7 bases and J by 1 base, and 10 bases separated the two germline ends. The length of the CDR3 is 13 residues. DNA of the CDR3: TGTGCCAGCACCCGCCGGATTAACTATGGCTACACCTTC. It encodes CASTRRINYGYTF.

This clonotype came up a few times. The V gene is TRBV7-3, the J gene TRBJ2-4; D is perhaps TRBD1 or TRBD2 (5 bases each). The CDR3 is 15 amino acids. Germline-derived CDR1 and CDR2 are SGHTA and FQGTGA. Trimming left V 5 bases short and J 1 base short, with 12 bases between. Here the CDR3 reads CASSPSWGAKNIQYF. CDR3 sequence (DNA): TGTGCCAGCAGCCCAAGTTGGGGGGCCAAAAACATTCAGTACTTC.

This chain uses TRBV6-5 with TRBJ1-4; no firm D call. Germline CDR1 and CDR2: MNHEY and SVGAGI. The CDR3 is made up of 14 amino acids. Trimming left V 6 bases short and J 5 bases short, with 13 bases between. CDR3 loop: CASSQTARNEKLFF. CDR3 DNA sequence: TGTGCCAGCAGCCAGACCGCCCGAAATGAAAAACTGTTTTTT.

This clonotype was observed a handful of times. This chain links TRBV3-1 with TRBJ1-1, with D perhaps matching TRBD1 (6 bases). CDR1 and CDR2 (germline): LGHDT, YNNKEL (reference sequence). V lost 4 bases and J lost 10, with 13 bases in between. The CDR3 extends over 12 amino acids. The CDR3, as DNA: TGTGCCAGCAGCCCTCGGAGAGGGGGAGCTTTCTTT. Translation gives CASSPRRGGAFF.

V is TRBV9 and J is TRBJ1-3; D is ambiguous. In germline, CDR1 is SGDLS, CDR2 YYNGEE. There are 11 residues in the CDR3. V lost 9 bases and J lost 4, with 8 bases in between. CDR3 sequence reads: CATGSGNTIYF. In DNA, the CDR3 is TGTGCCACCGGGTCCGGAAACACCATATATTTT.

V and J are TRBV30 and TRBJ1-3; D is unresolved. Trimming removed 2 bases from V and 0 bases from J, with 5 bases in between. The CDR3 spans 13 residues. Per the germline V gene, CDR1 is GTSNPN and CDR2 is SVGIG (reference sequence). In DNA form, the CDR3 reads TGTGCCTGGAGTATGAACTCTGGAAACACCATATATTTT. It codes for CAWSMNSGNTIYF.

The chain has TRBV4-2 and TRBJ2-6, with 7 bases matching TRBD1. Germline loops: CDR1 LGHNA, CDR2 YNFKEQ. V dropped 1 base and J dropped 1; count of bases not matched to a gene: 7. The CDR3 is made up of 18 amino acids. The CDR3 DNA is TGTGCCAGCAGCCAAGTCTACGACAGGGATTCTGGGGCCAACGTCCTGACTTTC. Protein sequence: CASSQVYDRDSGANVLTF.

This clonotype was seen a handful of times. The chain couples TRBV20-1 to TRBJ1-2; maybe TRBD1 (5 bases). The CDR3 runs 15 residues. Germline CDR1 is DFQATT and CDR2 is SNEGSKA (reference sequence). Between the trimmed V and J ends, which lost 1 base and 4 bases, there was a span of 16 bases. The CDR3 DNA reads TGCAGTGCTAGAGGCGGTAAAGGGGCAGGCTATGGCTACACCTTC. Amino acid sequence: CSARGGKGAGYGYTF.

In this sample, this clonotype turned up a few times. The gene calls are TRBV2 and TRBJ1-4; D ambiguous. The ends were cut back, 7 bases at V and 6 bases at J, with 12 bases in the middle. This CDR3 comprises 13 residues. The germline V gene has CDR1 SNHLY and CDR2 FYNNEI. CDR3 sequence: CASNRGEDEKLFF. For the CDR3, the DNA is TGTGCCAGCAATCGGGGAGAGGATGAAAAACTGTTTTTT.

The chain employs TRBV19 and TRBJ2-7, with D tentatively TRBD1 or TRBD2 (6 bases each). The length of the CDR3 is 13 residues. The V end lost 4 bases, the J end lost 6 bases, and 13 bases lay between the germline ends. Germline V gene sequence: CDR1 LNHDA, CDR2 SQIVND (reference sequence). CDR3 residues: CASSTSQGGEQYF. The CDR3 DNA is TGTGCCAGTAGTACCTCACAGGGAGGCGAGCAGTACTTC.

This chain joins TRBV12-3 or TRBV12-4 and TRBJ2-7, with TRBD1 matching over 8 bases. CDR3 size: 14 residues. Germline trimming cut 3 bases from V and 3 bases from J; bases unmatched to any gene: 4. The CDR3 DNA reads as TGTGCCAGCAGTTTCAGGGGGCCGTTCTACGAGCAGTACTTC. Translation gives CASSFRGPFYEQYF.

The chain employs TRBV7-9 and TRBJ2-1; D might be TRBD1 or TRBD2, each matching 5 bases. Germline V gene data show CDR1 as SEHNR and CDR2 as FQNEAQ (reference sequence). Deletions cut 5 bases from V and 2 bases from J, with 10 bases between. The CDR3 length is 14 residues. Here the CDR3 DNA reads TGTGCCAGCAGCCGGGGCAAAGCCTACAATGAGCAGTTCTTC. It translates to CASSRGKAYNEQFF.

V gene TRBV27 combines with J gene TRBJ2-5; possibly TRBD1 for D (5 bases). Looked up from germline, CDR1 is MNHEY and CDR2 is SMNVEV (reference sequence). The V and J ends lost 6 bases and 5 bases respectively, with 19 bases between them. CDR3 length: 15 amino acids. CDR3 sequence reads: CASRPDLRDKETQYF. In nucleotides, the CDR3 is TGTGCCAGCAGACCCGACCTCAGGGATAAGGAGACCCAGTACTTC.

This clonotype was picked up a small number of times. This chain's CDR3 is CASSLGAAARETQYF. The CDR3 DNA reads TGCGCCAGCAGCTTGGGGGCGGCGGCGAGGGAGACCCAGTACTTC. The genes are TRBV5-1 and TRBJ2-5; D ambiguous. Trimming left V 0 bases short and J 5 bases short, with 14 bases between. CDR1 and CDR2 from the germline V gene are SGHRS and YFSETQ. This CDR3 contains 15 residues.

The chain is built from TRBV30 and TRBJ2-1; maybe TRBD1 (6 bases). Germline V gene lookup returns CDR1 GTSNPN and CDR2 SVGIG (reference sequence). The V and J ends lost 4 bases and 3 bases respectively, with 10 bases between them. The CDR3 contains 13 residues. CDR3 protein: CAWTAQGYNEQFF. CDR3 bases: TGTGCCTGGACGGCACAGGGCTACAATGAGCAGTTCTTC.

This chain links TRBV6-5 with TRBJ1-2, with D possibly TRBD1 on 5 matching bases. Germline CDR1 and CDR2: MNHEY and SVGAGI. V was clipped by 2 bases and J by 2 bases, with 6 bases between them. This CDR3 spans 13 amino acids. The CDR3 loop reads CASSYAGNYGYTF. As DNA, the CDR3 is TGTGCCAGCAGTTACGCAGGGAACTATGGCTACACCTTC.

The rearrangement joins TRBV28 to TRBJ2-5; TRBD1 matches 8 bases. Germline V gene lookup returns CDR1 MDHEN and CDR2 SYDVKM. With 2 bases clipped from V and 11 bases from J, the junction kept 16 bases outside the gene matches. CDR3 length: 16 amino acids. CDR3: CASSLGGGTGVWEQYF. DNA of the CDR3: TGTGCCAGCAGTTTAGGAGGGGGGACAGGCGTTTGGGAGCAGTACTTC.

This rearrangement joins TRBV7-9 to TRBJ2-5; possibly TRBD1 or TRBD2 for D (5 bases each). The CDR3 contains 14 residues. CDR1 and CDR2 from the germline V gene are SEHNR and FQNEAQ (reference sequence). V lost 2 bases to trimming and J lost 3 bases, with 10 bases between them. The CDR3 DNA follows: TGTGCCAGCAGCTTATATGAGGGGAAAGAGACCCAGTACTTC. Protein sequence: CASSLYEGKETQYF.